These T cell receptor beta chains were read from a single sample in a study of cytomegalovirus exposure and HLA in healthy donors. The protocol was immunoSEQ multiplex PCR, while the TCRdb copy is restricted to in-frame clones and leaves out a portion. The table shows about 82,000 clones, with around 70% occurring only once. The sequenced sample was PBMCs. These receptors all stem from a woman aged 45-65 years in good health and CMV-seropositive. CDR3s include the opening cysteine and the closing phenylalanine or tryptophan. D genes are given only for firm matches. A clone size is listed for some rows: how often the clone was seen (once, few, many), or a class if it is expanded.

D gene: TRBD2; clone size: -; V gene: TRBV7-2; J gene: TRBJ2-4; CDR3 protein: CASSLRLAGVGIQYF; CDR3 DNA: TGTGCCAGCAGCCTTAGACTAGCGGGAGTCGGAATTCAGTACTTC
D gene: TRBD2; clone size: -; V gene: TRBV7-8; J gene: TRBJ2-7; CDR3 protein: CASSLLAASYEQYF; CDR3 DNA: TGTGCCAGCAGCTTACTAGCGGCTTCCTACGAGCAGTACTTC
D gene: TRBD2; clone size: -; V gene: TRBV27; J gene: TRBJ2-7; CDR3 protein: CASRGLVAYEQYF; CDR3 DNA: TGTGCCAGCAGGGGACTAGTGGCGTACGAGCAGTACTTC
D gene: TRBD2; clone size: -; V gene: TRBV30; J gene: TRBJ2-4; CDR3 protein: CAWSGSSGSFNIQYF; CDR3 DNA: TGTGCCTGGAGTGGATCTAGCGGGAGCTTCAACATTCAGTACTTC
D gene: TRBD2; clone size: -; V gene: TRBV5-6; J gene: TRBJ2-7; CDR3 protein: CASSFVAGLGEQYF; CDR3 DNA: TGTGCCAGCAGCTTCGTAGCGGGGTTGGGGGAGCAGTACTTC
D gene: -; clone size: -; V gene: TRBV27; J gene: TRBJ2-2; CDR3 protein: CASSPRGLLPGELFF; CDR3 DNA: TGTGCCAGCAGTCCCAGGGGACTACTTCCCGGGGAGCTGTTTTTT
D gene: TRBD1; clone size: -; V gene: TRBV11-3; J gene: TRBJ2-5; CDR3 protein: CASSLYPGTGGGQETQYF; CDR3 DNA: TGTGCCAGCAGCTTATACCCGGGGACAGGAGGGGGCCAAGAGACCCAGTACTTC
D gene: -; clone size: -; V gene: TRBV6-6; J gene: TRBJ2-7; CDR3 protein: CATASGEYEQYF; CDR3 DNA: TGTGCCACCGCGTCGGGGGAGTACGAGCAGTACTTC
D gene: -; clone size: -; V gene: TRBV19; J gene: TRBJ2-6; CDR3 protein: CASSISQGSSGANVLTF; CDR3 DNA: TGTGCCAGTAGTATCTCGCAGGGGTCTTCTGGGGCCAACGTCCTGACTTTC
D gene: TRBD1; clone size: -; V gene: TRBV28; J gene: TRBJ1-5; CDR3 protein: CASRTGGGNQPQHF; CDR3 DNA: TGTGCCAGCAGGACAGGGGGTGGCAATCAGCCCCAGCATTTT
D gene: TRBD2; clone size: -; V gene: TRBV9; J gene: TRBJ2-3; CDR3 protein: CASSVAGGGADTQYF; CDR3 DNA: TGTGCCAGCAGCGTAGCTGGCGGGGGGGCAGATACGCAGTATTTT
D gene: TRBD2; clone size: -; V gene: TRBV30; J gene: TRBJ2-5; CDR3 protein: CAWSVRGSGSNF; CDR3 DNA: TGTGCCTGGAGTGTACGGGGTAGCGGGAGCAACTTC
D gene: -; clone size: few; V gene: TRBV4-2; J gene: TRBJ1-3; CDR3 protein: CASSQEEGSTRRNTIYF; CDR3 DNA: TGTGCCAGCAGCCAAGAGGAGGGCAGCACCAGGAGAAACACCATATATTTT
D gene: -; clone size: -; V gene: TRBV10-3; J gene: TRBJ1-2; CDR3 protein: CAISEGGNYGYTF; CDR3 DNA: TGTGCCATCAGTGAGGGCGGAAACTATGGCTACACCTTC
D gene: -; clone size: -; V gene: TRBV9; J gene: TRBJ2-3; CDR3 protein: CASSATLKLTDTQYF; CDR3 DNA: TGTGCCAGCAGCGCAACGTTGAAACTCACAGATACGCAGTATTTT
D gene: TRBD1; clone size: -; V gene: TRBV15; J gene: TRBJ2-7; CDR3 protein: CATSRNFRTGKYEQYF; CDR3 DNA: TGTGCCACCAGCAGGAATTTCAGGACAGGGAAGTACGAGCAGTACTTC
D gene: -; clone size: -; V gene: TRBV19; J gene: TRBJ2-7; CDR3 protein: CASSIGGGDRYEQYF; CDR3 DNA: TGTGCCAGTAGTATTGGAGGCGGGGACCGGTACGAGCAGTACTTC
D gene: -; clone size: once; V gene: TRBV6-1; J gene: TRBJ1-1; CDR3 protein: CASSDFRNTEAFF; CDR3 DNA: TGTGCCAGCAGTGATTTTAGGAACACTGAAGCTTTCTTT
D gene: -; clone size: -; V gene: TRBV10-1; J gene: TRBJ2-1; CDR3 protein: CASSESRGPYNEQFF; CDR3 DNA: TGCGCCAGCAGTGAGTCTAGGGGCCCCTACAATGAGCAGTTCTTC
D gene: TRBD2; clone size: -; V gene: TRBV9; J gene: TRBJ2-2; CDR3 protein: CASSVESREAGVTGELFF; CDR3 DNA: TGTGCCAGCAGCGTAGAATCCAGGGAGGCGGGAGTCACCGGGGAGCTGTTTTTT
D gene: -; clone size: -; V gene: TRBV30; J gene: TRBJ1-2; CDR3 protein: CAWSVPDRRGYTF; CDR3 DNA: TGTGCCTGGAGTGTACCGGACAGACGTGGCTACACCTTC
D gene: -; clone size: -; V gene: TRBV7-9; J gene: TRBJ1-2; CDR3 protein: CASSLAGFGYTF; CDR3 DNA: TGTGCCAGCAGCTTAGCCGGGTTTGGCTACACCTTC
D gene: TRBD1; clone size: -; V gene: TRBV29-1; J gene: TRBJ1-1; CDR3 protein: CSVKTDRVGKRNTEAFF; CDR3 DNA: TGCAGCGTGAAGACTGACAGGGTGGGGAAGCGCAACACTGAAGCTTTCTTT
D gene: TRBD2; clone size: -; V gene: TRBV2; J gene: TRBJ2-3; CDR3 protein: CASKGGLAGADTQYF; CDR3 DNA: TGTGCCAGCAAAGGGGGACTAGCGGGAGCAGATACGCAGTATTTT
D gene: -; clone size: -; V gene: TRBV30; J gene: TRBJ1-5; CDR3 protein: CAWSAGQDQPQHF; CDR3 DNA: TGTGCCTGGAGTGCAGGACAAGATCAGCCCCAGCATTTT
D gene: TRBD2; clone size: -; V gene: TRBV5-1; J gene: TRBJ2-1; CDR3 protein: CASSYGTSGRGVTVEQFF; CDR3 DNA: TGCGCCAGCAGCTATGGGACTAGCGGGAGGGGGGTTACGGTTGAGCAGTTCTTC
D gene: -; clone size: -; V gene: TRBV27; J gene: TRBJ1-5; CDR3 protein: CASSFGSGNQPQHF; CDR3 DNA: -
D gene: TRBD2; clone size: few; V gene: TRBV5-4; J gene: TRBJ2-3; CDR3 protein: CASSLGGRAADTQYF; CDR3 DNA: TGTGCCAGCAGCTTAGGCGGGAGGGCGGCAGATACGCAGTATTTT
D gene: TRBD1; clone size: -; V gene: TRBV18; J gene: TRBJ2-7; CDR3 protein: CASSPFSRGPTYEQYF; CDR3 DNA: TGTGCCAGCTCACCATTTTCCAGGGGGCCAACTTACGAGCAGTACTTC
D gene: -; clone size: -; V gene: TRBV11-2; J gene: TRBJ2-7; CDR3 protein: CASSRAPMTYEQYF; CDR3 DNA: TGTGCCAGCAGTCGTGCGCCTATGACCTACGAGCAGTACTTC
D gene: TRBD1; clone size: -; V gene: TRBV10-1; J gene: TRBJ2-1; CDR3 protein: CASSESGTGVDEQFF; CDR3 DNA: TGCGCCAGCAGTGAGTCGGGGACAGGGGTGGATGAGCAGTTCTTC
D gene: -; clone size: -; V gene: TRBV30; J gene: TRBJ2-7; CDR3 protein: CAWKKDKSYEQYF; CDR3 DNA: TGTGCCTGGAAAAAGGACAAGAGCTACGAGCAGTACTTC
D gene: TRBD1; clone size: once; V gene: TRBV6-1; J gene: TRBJ1-2; CDR3 protein: CASSGTGGDYGYTF; CDR3 DNA: TGTGCCAGCAGTGGAACAGGGGGCGACTATGGCTACACCTTC
D gene: TRBD1; clone size: -; V gene: TRBV6-5; J gene: TRBJ2-7; CDR3 protein: CASSRTGEQYF; CDR3 DNA: TGTGCCAGCAGTCGGACAGGAGAGCAGTACTTC
D gene: TRBD1; clone size: once; V gene: TRBV28; J gene: TRBJ1-4; CDR3 protein: CASSLETGVNEKLFF; CDR3 DNA: TGTGCCAGCAGTTTAGAGACAGGGGTTAATGAAAAACTGTTTTTT
D gene: TRBD1; clone size: -; V gene: TRBV5-8; J gene: TRBJ1-2; CDR3 protein: CASSLVWGRGQDGYTF; CDR3 DNA: TGTGCCAGCAGCTTGGTTTGGGGCAGGGGACAGGATGGCTACACCTTC
D gene: -; clone size: -; V gene: TRBV19; J gene: TRBJ1-5; CDR3 protein: CASSISRDNQPQHF; CDR3 DNA: TGTGCCAGTAGTATAAGCCGAGACAATCAGCCCCAGCATTTT
D gene: TRBD2; clone size: -; V gene: TRBV7-8; J gene: TRBJ2-3; CDR3 protein: CASSPGLALTDTQYF; CDR3 DNA: TGTGCCAGCAGCCCCGGACTAGCGCTCACAGATACGCAGTATTTT
D gene: -; clone size: -; V gene: TRBV7-9; J gene: TRBJ1-3; CDR3 protein: CASSPQNTIYF; CDR3 DNA: TGTGCCAGCAGCCCCCAAAACACCATATATTTT
D gene: -; clone size: -; V gene: TRBV2; J gene: TRBJ1-4; CDR3 protein: CASKVAGGNEKLFF; CDR3 DNA: TGTGCCAGCAAAGTGGCGGGCGGTAATGAAAAACTGTTTTTT
D gene: TRBD2; clone size: -; V gene: TRBV5-4; J gene: TRBJ2-1; CDR3 protein: CASSLKAGGGNEQFF; CDR3 DNA: TGTGCCAGCAGCTTGAAAGCGGGAGGAGGGAATGAGCAGTTCTTC